These T cell receptor beta chains were read from a single sample in a study of T cell repertoires in cytomegalovirus infection. One entry per CDR3 protein results from TCRdb running MiXCR on the reads. Among 550,000 to 850,000 distinct CDR3 sequences listed, roughly 36% were seen once. No antigen is known for these receptors. The sequencing here drew on cultured PBMCs, taken from culture after CMV antigen stimulation. The source is a human donor in good health (CMV status not recorded). Some clones in this sample may be carry-over from other donors' samples. The CDR3 runs from the conserved cysteine through the conserved F or W. The D gene is left open where the match is weak. Only part of the rows carry a size: once, few, many, or a class if the clone is expanded.

D	size	V	J	DNA	CDR3
NA	NA	TRBV6-6	TRBJ2-5	TGTGCCAGCAGTTATAGGAGGGCCCACCAAGAGACCCAGTACTTC	CASSYRRAHQETQYF
NA	NA	TRBV2	TRBJ2-4	TGTGCCATCAGAGGAGGGGTAGTAAACATTCAGTACTTC	CAIRGGVVNIQYF
NA	NA	TRBV28	TRBJ2-7	TGTGCCAGCAGGCCTCCGGGACAAAGGGGAGGCTCCTACGAGCAGTACTTC	CASRPPGQRGGSYEQYF
NA	NA	TRBV20-1	TRBJ2-5	TGCAGTGCCCCCCCGGTTCGCACCTCTGAAGAGACCCAGTACTTC	CSAPPVRTSEETQYF
TRBD2	NA	TRBV20-1	TRBJ2-3	TGCAGTGCTGTACAGACAAGCGGGGCTAGCACAGATACGCAGTATTTT	CSAVQTSGASTDTQYF
NA	NA	TRBV19	TRBJ2-5	TGTGCCAGTAGTATCTACCCCTTGGGGGACCAGTACTTC	CASSIYPLGDQYF
NA	NA	TRBV29-1	TRBJ2-7	TGCAGCGTTCTTCCGGCGCAGTCCTACGAGCAGTACTTC	CSVLPAQSYEQYF
NA	few	TRBV9	TRBJ2-1	TGTGCCAGCAGCGCGACTTATGACGCCTACAATGAGCAGTTCTTC	CASSATYDAYNEQFF
TRBD1	NA	TRBV19	TRBJ2-5	TGTGCCAGTAGTGGACAGGGCCGGATGGAGTACTTC	CASSGQGRMEYF
TRBD2	NA	TRBV6-1	TRBJ2-7	TGTGCCAGCAGACTGGGACTAGCCGTCGAGCAGTACTTC	CASRLGLAVEQYF
NA	NA	TRBV6-5	TRBJ2-5	TGTGCCAGCAGTGCTACTCGGGCCGGAGAGACCCAGTACTTC	CASSATRAGETQYF
TRBD2	NA	TRBV6-5	TRBJ2-1	TGTGCCAGCAGTTACTCGAGACTAGCGGGAGGTAATGAGCAGTTCTTC	CASSYSRLAGGNEQFF
TRBD2	few	TRBV7-2	TRBJ2-7	TGTGCCAGCAGCTTGGGGGGGGGGGGGGGTTGGCAGTACTTC	CASSLGGGGGWQYF
NA	once	TRBV19	TRBJ2-4	TGTGCCAGTAGTATAGTCGCAGGCTCCGCCAAAAACATTCAGTACTTC	CASSIVAGSAKNIQYF
NA	NA	TRBV7-6	TRBJ2-5	TGTGCCAGCAGCTACCGACTAGGGGGGGAGACCCAGTACTTC	CASSYRLGGETQYF
NA	few	TRBV6-1	TRBJ2-1	TGTGCCAGCAGTGAAGCGCCAGGGGTGAGGGTCTACAATGAGCAGTTCTTC	CASSEAPGVRVYNEQFF
TRBD2	few	TRBV5-6	TRBJ2-3	TGTGCCAGCAGCTTCGGACCGGGGGGGCGAGATACGCAGTATTTT	CASSFGPGGRDTQYF
NA	NA	TRBV18	TRBJ2-1	TGTGCCAGCTCACCATCGGACATGTGGGCGGATGAGCAGTTCTTC	CASSPSDMWADEQFF
TRBD1	many	TRBV7-8	TRBJ2-1	TGTGCCAGCAGGGAGACAGGGGCAGACTACAATGAGCAGTTCTTC	CASRETGADYNEQFF
NA	NA	TRBV29-1	TRBJ2-1	TGCAGCGTATCGACTACCTTATACAATGAGCAGTTCTTC	CSVSTTLYNEQFF
NA	NA	TRBV6-1	TRBJ2-7	TGTGCCAGCAGTAAACAGAGATTTCTTGCCTACGAGCAGTACTTC	CASSKQRFLAYEQYF
TRBD1	NA	TRBV28	TRBJ1-5	TGTGCCAGCAGTTTATGGCGGCGGGCCCCCGGGACAGGGCAGTATAGCAATCAGCCCCAGCATTTT	CASSLWRRAPGTGQYSNQPQHF
NA	many	TRBV7-2	TRBJ2-1	TGTGCCAGCAGCTCTCTAGACCTCAATGAGCAGTTCTTC	CASSSLDLNEQFF
NA	few	TRBV6-5	TRBJ2-3	TGTGCCAGCAGTTCGTACAGACCTAGCACAGATACGCAGTATTTT	CASSSYRPSTDTQYF
NA	few	TRBV7-9	TRBJ2-4	TGTGCCAGCAGCTCACCGTGGGTGAGAGCCAAAAACATTCAGTACTTC	CASSSPWVRAKNIQYF
TRBD2	many	TRBV7-2	TRBJ2-7	TGTGCCAGCAGCGAAGCCGGGACTAGCCAATACGAGCAGTACTTC	CASSEAGTSQYEQYF
NA	NA	TRBV10-3	TRBJ2-7	TGTGCCATCATGGGCAGGCCTTACGAGCAGTACTTC	CAIMGRPYEQYF
NA	NA	TRBV6-1	TRBJ1-5	TGTGCCAGCAGTGAATGGGGGCCACACCAGCATTTT	CASSEWGPHQHF
NA	NA	TRBV6-2/TRBV6-3	TRBJ2-5	TGTGCCAGCAGTTACTCTCCACAGGAGCCGCGGGAGACCCAGTACTTC	CASSYSPQEPRETQYF
NA	NA	TRBV4-1	TRBJ1-2	TGCGCCAGCAGCCTAATAATGGGGGTTTCTAACTATGGCTACACCTTC	CASSLIMGVSNYGYTF
NA	NA	TRBV5-4	TRBJ2-1	TGTGCCAGCAGCTTGGGGTGGCGAGGCGACAATGAGCAGTTCTTC	CASSLGWRGDNEQFF
TRBD1	NA	TRBV5-1	TRBJ2-5	TGCGCCAGCAGCAGCAGGGGGCTCTGGGGAGAGACCCAGTACTTC	CASSSRGLWGETQYF
TRBD2	NA	TRBV11-2	TRBJ2-7	TGTGCCAGCAGCTTTGGACTAGCGAACTTCTACGAGCAGTACTTC	CASSFGLANFYEQYF
NA	NA	TRBV4-1	TRBJ2-4	TGCGCCAGCAGCCCTCCGGGGGCGGTGGTTCGGTACTTC	CASSPPGAVVRYF
NA	NA	TRBV28	TRBJ2-1	TGTGCCAGCAGCCTCAATCAGGGATCTGAGCAGTTCTTC	CASSLNQGSEQFF
NA	NA	TRBV12-3/TRBV12-4	TRBJ2-7	TGTGCCAGCAGTTCGCAGACGGTTTCGATCTACGAGCAGTACTTC	CASSSQTVSIYEQYF
NA	NA	TRBV6-4	TRBJ2-1	TGTGCCAGCAGTGAATCGGCGGGAACATACAATGAGCAGTTCTTC	CASSESAGTYNEQFF
NA	NA	TRBV7-2	TRBJ2-1	TGTGCCAGCAGCTTAGTGGGCCTACAGACTTTGATCCATGAGCAGTTCTTC	CASSLVGLQTLIHEQFF
NA	many	TRBV7-2	TRBJ2-3	TGTGCCAGCAGCTCCTCCCTTGGTGGGGGAGCGGATACGCAGTATTTT	CASSSSLGGGADTQYF
TRBD2	NA	TRBV19	TRBJ2-2	TGTGCCAGTAGTGACCGACTAGCGGGGGGGCCGGGGACCGGGGAGCTGTTTTTT	CASSDRLAGGPGTGELFF
TRBD1	NA	TRBV7-6	TRBJ1-1	TGTGCCAGCAGCTTAAAACTCGCCGACAGGGGAAACACTGAAGCTTTCTTT	CASSLKLADRGNTEAFF
NA	once	TRBV4-2	TRBJ2-5	TGTGCCAGCAGCCAAAACGTCCAAGAGACCCAGTACTTC	CASSQNVQETQYF